A single T cell receptor beta chain is shown here with its context. The V end lost 3 bases, the J end lost 3 bases, and 12 bases lay between the germline ends. The CDR3 sequence is 13 residues long. From germline, CDR1 is SQVTM and CDR2 ANQGSEA. The data belong to a study of CD8 T cells in Susac syndrome. Study-wide background: At the time of blood draw, patients with Susac syndrome were therapy-naive, receiving corticosteroids, or receiving intravenous immunoglobulin alone.

The RNA, roughly 0.45 to 1 ug, was put through reverse transcription using random hexamers. An immunoSEQ multiplex PCR generated amplified TCR beta CDR3 products spanning 54 Vbeta and 13 Jbeta. TCRdb re-derived calls from the immunoSEQ multiplex PCR reads in MiXCR, one entry per CDR3 protein. Of some 94,000 distinct CDR3 sequences in the sample, just under 95% were seen once. The rearrangement uses TRBV29-1 and TRBJ2-7; weak D call: TRBD2 (7 bases). The receptor comes from a human donor with Susac syndrome. The sequencing sample was made of CD4+ T cells from PBMCs. DNA for the CDR3: TGCAGCGTTGAGGGGGGGCCCTTCTACGAGCAGTACTTC. Amino acids: CSVEGGPFYEQYF.